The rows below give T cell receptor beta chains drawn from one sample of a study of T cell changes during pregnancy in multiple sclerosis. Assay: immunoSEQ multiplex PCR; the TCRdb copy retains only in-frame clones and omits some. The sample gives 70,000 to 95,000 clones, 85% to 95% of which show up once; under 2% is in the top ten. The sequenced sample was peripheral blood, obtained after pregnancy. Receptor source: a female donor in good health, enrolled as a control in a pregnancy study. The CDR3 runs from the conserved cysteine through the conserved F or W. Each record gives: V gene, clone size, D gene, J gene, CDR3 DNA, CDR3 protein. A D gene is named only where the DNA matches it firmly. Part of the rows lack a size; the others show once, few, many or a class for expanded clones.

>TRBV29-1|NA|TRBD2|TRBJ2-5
TGCAGCGCCCAACGGGGCGGGAGGGCCCAACAAGAGACCCAGTACTTC
CSAQRGGRAQQETQYF
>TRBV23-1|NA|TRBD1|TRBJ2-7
TGCGCCAGCAGTCAATCGCCGGACAGGGGGTGGTACGAGCAGTACTTC
CASSQSPDRGWYEQYF
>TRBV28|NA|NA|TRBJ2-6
TGTGCCAGCAGTAGCCCTGGGGCCAACGTCCTGACTTTC
CASSSPGANVLTF
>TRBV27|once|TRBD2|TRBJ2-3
TGTGCCAGCCGCCAACTAGCGGGAGGGCGCACAGATACGCAGTATTTT
CASRQLAGGRTDTQYF
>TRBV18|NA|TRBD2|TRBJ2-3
TGTGCCAGCTCACCCACTAGCGGGAGTATGGATACGCAGTATTTT
CASSPTSGSMDTQYF
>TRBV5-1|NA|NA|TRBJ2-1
TGCGCCAGCAGCTTGGAAGCCCAGGGCAACAATGAGCAGTTCTTC
CASSLEAQGNNEQFF
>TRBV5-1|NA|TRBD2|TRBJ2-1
TGCGCCAGCAGCGTGGGACTAGCGCCTGAGCAGTTCTTC
CASSVGLAPEQFF
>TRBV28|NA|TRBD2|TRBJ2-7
TGTGCCAGCAGTTTACTCTCCCTAGCGGGAAACTACGAGCAGTACTTC
CASSLLSLAGNYEQYF
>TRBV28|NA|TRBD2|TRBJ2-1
TGTGCCAGCAGTTTATCGACTAGCGGGAGAATTTGGAATGAGCAGTTCTTC
CASSLSTSGRIWNEQFF
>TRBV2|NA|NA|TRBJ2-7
TGTGCCAGCAGTGTGAGGGCCGGGGAGCAGTACTTC
CASSVRAGEQYF
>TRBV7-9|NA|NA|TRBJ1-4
TGTGCCAGCAGCCCCCAGTCCGAAAAACTGTTTTTT
CASSPQSEKLFF
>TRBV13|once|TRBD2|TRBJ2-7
TGTGCCAGCAGCTTAGGAAATAGCGGGGAGGACTCCTACGAGCAGTACTTC
CASSLGNSGEDSYEQYF
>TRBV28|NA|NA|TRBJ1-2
TGTGCCAGCAGCATCTCGGGCCAGGGCCACTATGGCTACACCTTC
CASSISGQGHYGYTF
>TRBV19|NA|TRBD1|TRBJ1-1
TGTGCCAGTAGTATAAGGTCAGGGGGCGCGGGGGCTTTCTTT
CASSIRSGGAGAFF
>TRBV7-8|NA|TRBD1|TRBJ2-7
TGTGCCAGCAGACCAGACAGGGATCGGGTCGAGCAGTACTTC
CASRPDRDRVEQYF
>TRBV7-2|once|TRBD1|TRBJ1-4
TGTGCCAGCAGCCCATGGCAGGGGGAGGAAAAACTGTTTTTT
CASSPWQGEEKLFF
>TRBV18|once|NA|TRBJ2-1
TGTGCCAGCTCACCCAGAGGTGGCCTAACGAGGGAGCAGTTCTTC
CASSPRGGLTREQFF